The 25 T cell receptor beta chains below were found in one sample sequenced in a study of radiotherapy plus CTLA-4 blockade in lung cancer. The repertoire was sequenced with immunoSEQ multiplex PCR; TCRdb's copy has only in-frame clones and lacks some. The sample includes roughly 93,000 clones, around 86% of them seen just once. Sequencing was performed on peripheral blood, taken from a patient treated with radiotherapy plus ipilimumab. The receptors were gathered from a human donor with non-small cell lung cancer who had a partial response to radiotherapy plus ipilimumab.

J is TRBJ2-5 and V is TRBV5-6, with D tentatively TRBD2 (6 bases). The CDR3 has 15 residues. Germline CDR1 SGHDT, CDR2 YYEEEE. Trimming removed 3 bases at V and 5 bases at J, with 17 bases between. The CDR3 region is CASSWGDLGRETQYF. CDR3 bases: TGTGCCAGCAGCTGGGGGGACTTGGGTAGGGAGACCCAGTACTTC.

V is TRBV25-1 and J is TRBJ2-1; 7 bases are a match to TRBD2. The V segment lost 7 bases and the J segment 2 bases; nucleotides outside the gene matches: 2. The germline V gene encodes CDR1 MGHDK and CDR2 SYGVNS. The CDR3 has 13 amino acids. The chain's CDR3 is CASTAGPYNEQFF. The CDR3 region has the DNA TGTGCCAGCACAGCGGGACCCTACAATGAGCAGTTCTTC.

This chain uses TRBV15 with TRBJ2-1, with TRBD2 matching 7 bases. This CDR3 spans 18 amino acids. From germline, CDR1 is LNHNV and CDR2 YYDKDF (reference sequence). J gave up 0 bases and V 3 bases, and 11 bases lay outside the gene matches. CDR3 sequence: CATSSDDNSGGSYNEQFF. In DNA form, the CDR3 reads TGTGCCACCAGCAGTGACGATAATTCGGGGGGCTCCTACAATGAGCAGTTCTTC.

The chain carries TRBV27 and TRBJ2-7; D is ambiguous. CDR3 length equals 13 residues. Trimming stripped 2 bases from V and 2 bases from J, with 7 bases between. Germline CDR1 MNHEY, CDR2 SMNVEV (reference sequence). The DNA of the CDR3 is TGTGCCAGCAGTTTAGACACCACCTACGAGCAGTACTTC. It is translated as CASSLDTTYEQYF.

V usage is TRBV27 and J usage is TRBJ1-1; perhaps TRBD1 as D (5 bases). V shed 8 bases and J shed 0 bases, with 13 bases lying between them. This CDR3 has 14 residues. Germline V gene sequence: CDR1 MNHEY, CDR2 SMNVEV (reference sequence). The CDR3 DNA sequence: TGTGCCAGCCTTGCCGGACACCTGAACACTGAAGCTTTCTTT. It codes for CASLAGHLNTEAFF.

The chain has TRBV9 and TRBJ1-6, with TRBD1 matching over 9 bases. The CDR3 length is 15 residues. Germline trimming cut 4 bases from V and 7 bases from J; bases unmatched to any gene: 6. Germline V CDR1 and CDR2: SGDLS, YYNGEE. The chain's CDR3 is CASSQGQGGNSPLHF. The CDR3 DNA reads as TGTGCCAGCAGCCAGGGACAGGGAGGGAATTCACCCCTCCACTTT.

As to this clone: The germline gene is not matched at one end of the junction; a read error may be the cause. This sample also contains other DNA sequences that code for the same CDR3. This sequence joins TRBV19 and TRBJ2-6; tentatively, D is TRBD2 (6 bases). From germline, CDR1 is LNHDA and CDR2 SQIVND (reference sequence). The CDR3 spans 15 residues. The DNA for the CDR3 is TGTGCTAGTAGTATCGGGGGCTCTGGGGCCAACGTCCTGACTTTC. Protein product: CASSIGGSGANVLTF.

The chain links TRBV11-2 to TRBJ2-2; 12 nucleotides match TRBD2. J gave up 2 bases and V 1 base, and 5 bases lay outside the gene matches. The CDR3 is 18 amino acids. Germline V lookup: CDR1 SGHAT, CDR2 FQNNGV. This CDR3 reads CASSLVGLAGTNTGELFF. The DNA for the CDR3 is TGTGCCAGCAGCTTAGTAGGACTAGCGGGGACCAACACCGGGGAGCTGTTTTTT.

There are a few counts of this clone. The chain recombines TRBV6-1 with TRBJ2-4, with D perhaps TRBD1 (6 bases). The CDR3 loop spans 14 amino acids. Germline V gene lookup returns CDR1 MNHNS and CDR2 SASEGT. The V end lost 2 bases, the J end lost 7 bases, and 12 bases lay between the germline ends. Here the CDR3 reads CASSETAGANIQYF. CDR3 nucleotide sequence: TGTGCCAGCAGTGAAACGGCAGGGGCTAACATTCAGTACTTC.

This chain joins TRBV10-3 and TRBJ2-1; a weak D match, TRBD1 (6 bases). The germline V gene encodes CDR1 ENHRY and CDR2 SYGVKD. This CDR3 comprises 14 residues. Here the CDR3 reads CATFSGDPYNEQFF. The CDR3 DNA reads TGTGCTACTTTCTCAGGGGATCCCTACAATGAGCAGTTCTTC.

Points on this clone: This CDR3 is also generated by other DNA sequences in the sample. The rearrangement joins TRBV18 to TRBJ2-6; maybe TRBD2 (5 bases). Trimming cost V 2 bases and J 0 bases, with 11 bases left between them. Germline V lookup: CDR1 KGHSH, CDR2 LQKENI. This CDR3 spans 17 amino acids. The CDR3 region is CASSPRTGNSGANVLTF. CDR3 nucleotides: TGTGCCAGCTCACCAAGGACCGGGAACTCTGGGGCCAACGTCCTGACTTTC.

The chain joins TRBV5-4 to TRBJ2-7, with 7 bases identical to TRBD2. Losses at the gene ends were 4 bases for V and 0 bases for J; bases not matched to a gene: 7. The CDR3 totals 15 residues. The germline gives CDR1 SGHNT, CDR2 YYREEE (reference sequence). CDR3 nucleotide sequence: TGTGCCAGCAGCCACCTCACGGGGGGCTCCTACGAGCAGTACTTC. Residues: CASSHLTGGSYEQYF.

The CDR3 spells CASSLVGGQFDEQYF. Here the CDR3 DNA reads TGTGCCAGCAGCTTAGTGGGTGGGCAGTTCGACGAGCAGTACTTC. This rearrangement joins TRBV13 to TRBJ2-7; no clear D. V shed 1 base and J shed 5 bases, with 15 bases lying between them. Germline lookup yields CDR1 PRHDT and CDR2 FYEKMQ (reference sequence). This CDR3 spans 15 amino acids. The whole variable domain, remainder taken from reference TRBV13 and TRBJ2-7, is AAGVIQSPRHLIKEKRETATLKCYPIPRHDTVYWYQQGPGQDPQFLISFYEKMQSDKGSIPDRFSAQQFSDYHSELNMSSLELGDSALYFCASSLVGGQFDEQYFGPGTRLTVT.

V usage is TRBV7-2 and J usage is TRBJ2-1; D gene unclear. Germline V lookup: CDR1 SGHTA, CDR2 FQGNSA. The CDR3 sequence is 14 residues long. Trimming shortened V by 7 bases and J by 6 bases, and 16 bases separated the two germline ends. The CDR3 coding sequence is TGTGCCAGCACCCCCGGAGACTTCGGCAATGAGCAGTTCTTC. It specifies CASTPGDFGNEQFF.

The chain joins TRBV10-1 to TRBJ2-1, with 7 bases matching TRBD2. J was trimmed by 7 bases and V by 2 bases; bases with no gene match: 5. The CDR3 is 14 residues long. Germline V gene data show CDR1 as WNHNN and CDR2 as SYGVQD (reference sequence). The CDR3 loop is CASSETSAWNEQFF. The CDR3 DNA reads TGCGCCAGCAGTGAGACTAGCGCATGGAATGAGCAGTTCTTC.

The CDR3 DNA reads as TGTGCCAGCAGTGAAGATGGACAGATCAATCAGCCCCAGCATTTT. It codes for CASSEDGQINQPQHF. The chain recombines TRBV2 with TRBJ1-5, with a weak D call TRBD1 (6 bases). The length of the CDR3 is 15 residues. V lost 1 base and J lost 3, with 10 bases in between. The germline V gene has CDR1 SNHLY and CDR2 FYNNEI. Supplemented by reference TRBV2 and TRBJ1-5, the full variable domain reads EPEVTQTPSHQVTQMGQEVILRCVPISNHLYFYWYRQILGQKVEFLVSFYNNEISEKSEIFDDQFSVERPDGSNFTLKIRSTKLEDSAMYFCASSEDGQINQPQHFGDGTRLSIL.

The V call is TRBV13, the J call TRBJ2-6; D is possibly TRBD2 (5 bases). Germline V lookup: CDR1 PRHDT, CDR2 FYEKMQ (reference sequence). This CDR3 is built from 16 residues. Trimming pared 0 bases from V and 0 bases from J, leaving 6 bases between. The CDR3 nucleotides read TGTGCCAGCAGCTTAGGAGGGAGCTCTGGGGCCAACGTCCTGACTTTC. Translation: CASSLGGSSGANVLTF. Complete variable domain (other parts from reference TRBV13 and TRBJ2-6): AAGVIQSPRHLIKEKRETATLKCYPIPRHDTVYWYQQGPGQDPQFLISFYEKMQSDKGSIPDRFSAQQFSDYHSELNMSSLELGDSALYFCASSLGGSSGANVLTFGAGSRLTVL.

Points on this clone: One end of the junction is discordant with germline, which a read error may explain. This sequence joins TRBV9 and TRBJ2-2, with 8 nucleotides matching TRBD2. CDR3 length: 16 amino acids. Per the germline V gene, CDR1 is SGDLS and CDR2 is YYNGEE. The CDR3: CASSVVVAGNSGELFF. For the CDR3, the DNA is TGTGCCAGCAGCGTAGTGGTAGCGGGGAACTCCGGGGAGCTGTTTTTT.

V gene TRBV2 combines with J gene TRBJ2-3, with 11 bases identical to TRBD2. This CDR3 has 15 residues. Trimming at V came to 6 bases and at J to 5 bases, leaving 7 bases not matched to a gene. CDR1 and CDR2 (germline): SNHLY, FYNNEI. CDR3 sequence: CASRVAGGPIDTQYF. Here the CDR3 DNA reads TGTGCCAGCAGAGTAGCGGGAGGGCCGATAGATACGCAGTATTTT.

This sequence joins TRBV4-1 and TRBJ1-6, with D perhaps matching TRBD1 (5 bases). V was clipped by 0 bases and J by 11 bases, with 11 bases between them. The CDR3 is 14 residues long. Germline V gives CDR1 MGHRA, CDR2 YSYEKL. CDR3 region: CASSQDSGGTPLHF. The CDR3 DNA reads TGCGCCAGCAGCCAAGATTCCGGGGGTACACCCCTCCACTTT.

The rearrangement links TRBV11-2 to TRBJ1-1, with D possibly TRBD1 on 5 matching bases. The CDR3 length is 16 residues. Germline V CDR1 and CDR2: SGHAT, FQNNGV. Trimming removed 5 bases at V and 4 bases at J, with 20 bases between. CDR3 DNA: TGTGCCAGCAGCCAGAGGGGCGGGGGATATGGCACTGAAGCTTTCTTT. Amino acid sequence: CASSQRGGGYGTEAFF. Complete variable domain (other parts from reference TRBV11-2 and TRBJ1-1): EAGVAQSPRYKIIEKRQSVAFWCNPISGHATLYWYQQILGQGPKLLIQFQNNGVVDDSQLPKDRFSAERLKGVDSTLKIQPAKLEDSAVYLCASSQRGGGYGTEAFFGQGTRLTVV.

V usage is TRBV7-3 and J usage is TRBJ2-3; TRBD2 matches 8 bases. CDR1 is SGHTA and CDR2 is FQGTGA in the germline V gene. The V gene end was trimmed by 5 bases and the J gene end by 5 bases; junction bases not matched to a gene: 3. This CDR3 has 13 residues. In DNA, the CDR3 is TGTGCCAGCAGCCCGGGGGGGGAAGATACGCAGTATTTT. Its translation is CASSPGGEDTQYF.

The rearrangement joins TRBV29-1 to TRBJ2-3; maybe TRBD1 (6 bases). The V end lost 6 bases, the J end lost 1 base, and 14 bases lay between the germline ends. Germline V gene data show CDR1 as SQVTM and CDR2 as ANQGSEA. The CDR3 is 14 amino acids. The CDR3 loop reads CSVQRGSGTDTQYF. The DNA for the CDR3 is TGCAGCGTCCAGAGGGGGAGTGGCACAGATACGCAGTATTTT.

The chain uses TRBV28 and TRBJ2-5; 10 bases agree with TRBD1. CDR1 is MDHEN, CDR2 SYDVKM, per germline. The CDR3 extends over 15 amino acids. V shed 6 bases and J 5 bases; nucleotides not matched to a gene: 9. DNA for the CDR3: TGTGCCAGCAGCTTAGACCGGGACAGGGGCGAGACCCAGTACTTC. Amino acids: CASSLDRDRGETQYF.

This clone showed up just a few times. This sequence joins TRBV5-1 and TRBJ2-2; D gene uncertain. The CDR3 has 15 amino acids. Deletions cut 0 bases from V and 1 base from J, with 7 bases between. Germline CDR1 reads SGHRS; CDR2 reads YFSETQ. This CDR3 is CASSLGHVNTGELFF. The CDR3 region has the DNA TGCGCCAGCAGCTTGGGACACGTGAACACCGGGGAGCTGTTTTTT.